The 19 T cell receptor beta chains below all came from one sample that was sequenced in a study of human T cells and chemical hapten exposure. TCRdb re-analysed the RACE reads in MiXCR, keeping a single row per CDR3 protein. The sample lists over 100,000 distinct CDR3 sequences; 9% to 9.5% were seen once. The time point: patch test 2, 6 weeks after DPC sensitization. Treatment denoted: therapeutic diphenylcyclopropenone sensitization with weekly scalp DPC. Sequenced here: whole blood, sampled in connection with sensitization to the hapten diphenylcyclopropenone (DPC). The receptors were gathered from a woman in her thirties or forties with alopecia areata. Some clones in this sample may be carry-over from other donors' samples.

Only a few counts were recorded for this clonotype. The genes are TRBV3-1 and TRBJ2-3, with 9 bases identical to TRBD1. After removal of 0 bases from V and 2 bases from J, the junction contained 9 bases not matched to a gene. The CDR3 covers 18 residues. Per the germline V gene, CDR1 is LGHDT and CDR2 is YNNKEL (reference sequence). As DNA, the CDR3 is TGTGCCAGCAGCCAAGAATTTCTAGGGACAGGGCCCACAGATACGCAGTATTTT. It translates to CASSQEFLGTGPTDTQYF.

The rearrangement uses TRBV6-2 or TRBV6-3 and TRBJ1-5; D is possibly TRBD1 (6 bases). The CDR3 sequence is 13 residues long. From germline, CDR1 is MNHEY and CDR2 SVGEGT. V lost 9 bases and J lost 6, with 15 bases in between. In DNA form, the CDR3 reads TGTGCCAGTGGGGACACTGTGGCTCAGCCCCAGCATTTT. Protein sequence: CASGDTVAQPQHF.

This clonotype showed up many times. Written as DNA, the CDR3 is TGCGCCAGCAGCCCCTCCGTGACGGGGGGACCTCAAGAGACCCAGTACTTC. Its translation is CASSPSVTGGPQETQYF. This chain joins TRBV5-1 and TRBJ2-5; 7 bases map to TRBD2. Germline values: CDR1 SGHRS, CDR2 YFSETQ. There are 17 residues in the CDR3. Germline trimming cut 4 bases from V and 2 bases from J; bases unmatched to any gene: 14.

In this sample, this clonotype turned up many times. The V gene is TRBV7-9, the J gene TRBJ1-5, with D possibly TRBD1 on 6 matching bases. The germline V gene encodes CDR1 SEHNR and CDR2 FQNEAQ (reference sequence). CDR3 length: 16 amino acids. V lost 4 bases to trimming and J lost 4 bases, with 17 bases between them. In nucleotides, the CDR3 is TGTGCCAGCAGCTCTCAGGGGAGCGTTGAGAATCAGCCCCAGCATTTT. It yields the protein CASSSQGSVENQPQHF.

The gene calls are TRBV10-3 and TRBJ2-3, with D unresolved. The germline V gene encodes CDR1 ENHRY and CDR2 SYGVKD. The CDR3 runs to 13 residues. V shed 2 bases and J shed 9 bases, with 12 bases lying between them. DNA for the CDR3: TGTGCCATCAGTGAGAACCCACCCCTCACGCAGTATTTT. Translation gives CAISENPPLTQYF.

J is TRBJ2-2 and V is TRBV24-1, with D possibly TRBD2 on 5 matching bases. The CDR3 runs 17 residues. Trimming removed 4 bases from V and 0 bases from J, with 14 bases in between. Germline V gives CDR1 KGHDR, CDR2 SFDVKD. CDR3 DNA sequence: TGTGCCACCAGTGAACCCCACGGGGAATCGAACACCGGGGAGCTGTTTTTT. This encodes CATSEPHGESNTGELFF.

This clonotype showed up many times. The chain employs TRBV29-1 and TRBJ1-1, with 7 bases identical to TRBD1. This CDR3 has 14 amino acids. Germline V CDR1 and CDR2: SQVTM, ANQGSEA. Germline trimming cut 7 bases from V and 5 bases from J; bases unmatched to any gene: 13. Here the CDR3 reads CSASLGTAGTEAFF. The CDR3 DNA sequence: TGCAGCGCTTCCCTAGGGACAGCAGGGACTGAAGCTTTCTTT.

This clonotype showed up many times. The J gene is TRBJ2-1, the V gene TRBV27, with D uncertain. This CDR3 region has 12 residues. In germline, CDR1 is MNHEY, CDR2 SMNVEV (reference sequence). V was cut by 4 bases and J by 3 bases, with 4 bases left in between. CDR3 amino acids: CASSSYYNEQFF. CDR3 bases: TGTGCCAGCAGTTCGTACTACAATGAGCAGTTCTTC.

This clonotype was detected ten times or more. The chain joins TRBV5-4 to TRBJ2-3; D may be TRBD2 (5 bases). V dropped 3 bases and J dropped 6 bases, with 14 bases sitting between them. Germline values: CDR1 SGHNT, CDR2 YYREEE (reference sequence). The CDR3 spans 14 residues. CDR3 amino acids: CASSSRRAGDTQYF. As DNA, the CDR3 is TGTGCCAGCAGCTCAAGGCGGGCAGGTGATACGCAGTATTTT.

This clonotype turned up a few times. The chain carries TRBV2 and TRBJ2-3, with D possibly TRBD1 on 5 matching bases. Germline values: CDR1 SNHLY, CDR2 FYNNEI. V was cut by 8 bases and J by 0 bases, with 15 bases left in between. The CDR3 extends over 15 amino acids. CDR3 sequence (DNA): TGTGCCAGCCAGGACATGGGTACTAGCACAGATACGCAGTATTTT. Its translation is CASQDMGTSTDTQYF.

V usage is TRBV6-2 or TRBV6-3 and J usage is TRBJ1-2, with a possible D match to TRBD1 (5 bases). Trimming took 7 bases from V and 4 from J, leaving 16 bases between them. The germline CDR1 and CDR2 sequences are MNHEY and SVGEGT. The CDR3 runs 14 residues. The CDR3 nucleotides read TGTGCCAGCACCCAGAGTGGGGGATCCTATGGCTACACCTTC. Translated, it gives CASTQSGGSYGYTF.

The rearrangement uses TRBV2 and TRBJ1-4; D uncertain. The CDR3 runs 12 residues. Looked up from germline, CDR1 is SNHLY and CDR2 is FYNNEI. Between the trimmed V and J ends, which lost 3 bases and 15 bases, there was a span of 14 bases. The CDR3 DNA reads TGTGCCAGCAGTGATCGGAGAGGGATAATGTTTTTT. Protein product: CASSDRRGIMFF. Full variable domain (missing parts from reference TRBV2 and TRBJ1-4): EPEVTQTPSHQVTQMGQEVILRCVPISNHLYFYWYRQILGQKVEFLVSFYNNEISEKSEIFDDQFSVERPDGSNFTLKIRSTKLEDSAMYFCASSDRRGIMFFGSGTQLSVL.

This clonotype was picked up many times. This chain joins TRBV25-1 and TRBJ2-7, with D possibly being TRBD1 (5 bases). The CDR3 covers 13 residues. V lost 4 bases, J lost 4 bases, and 11 bases lay in between. CDR1 is MGHDK, CDR2 SYGVNS, per germline. The chain's CDR3 is CASSVPGPYEQYF. The CDR3 nucleotides are TGTGCCAGCAGTGTGCCAGGGCCATACGAGCAGTACTTC.

In its sample, this clonotype was seen a few times. The rearrangement joins TRBV7-9 to TRBJ2-7, with D possibly TRBD1 on 7 matching bases. Germline V gene lookup returns CDR1 SEHNR and CDR2 FQNEAQ (reference sequence). V was clipped by 3 bases and J by 11 bases, with 23 bases between them. The CDR3 spans 15 residues. CDR3 nucleotide sequence: TGTGCCAGCAGCTTTGGAGTGACAGGGATGGGAGGAGAGTACTTC. Protein sequence: CASSFGVTGMGGEYF.

This clonotype was recorded many times. The chain carries TRBV5-4 and TRBJ1-3; D is possibly TRBD1 (5 bases). This CDR3 contains 17 residues. V lost 3 bases and J lost 0, with 16 bases in between. The germline V gene encodes CDR1 SGHNT and CDR2 YYREEE (reference sequence). This CDR3 is CASSSDSLTVSGNTIYF. CDR3 nucleotide sequence: TGTGCCAGCAGCTCGGACTCCCTGACAGTCTCTGGAAACACCATATATTTT.

In this sample, this clonotype turned up many times. V is TRBV28 and J is TRBJ1-2; 8 bases agree with TRBD1. Looked up from germline, CDR1 is MDHEN and CDR2 is SYDVKM. Losses at the gene ends were 2 bases for V and 4 bases for J; bases not matched to a gene: 3. The CDR3 extends over 14 amino acids. CDR3 sequence: CASSLTTGVYGYTF. The CDR3 bases are TGTGCCAGCAGTTTAACGACAGGGGTCTATGGCTACACCTTC.

CDR3 DNA: TGCAGCGCTGGGGACAGGGGAAAGATGGCTGAAGCTTTCTTT. This sequence encodes CSAGDRGKMAEAFF. The V gene is TRBV29-1, the J gene TRBJ1-1; 10 nucleotides agree with TRBD1. The CDR3 contains 14 residues. V lost 7 bases, J lost 6 bases, and 11 bases stayed unmatched. CDR1 is SQVTM and CDR2 is ANQGSEA in the germline V gene.

The chain is built from TRBV7-9 and TRBJ2-7; D uncertain. V was clipped by 2 bases and J by 5 bases, with 10 bases between them. This CDR3 is 13 amino acids long. Germline V lookup: CDR1 SEHNR, CDR2 FQNEAQ (reference sequence). The chain's CDR3 is CASSLIYRNEQYF. CDR3 coding DNA: TGTGCCAGCAGCTTAATCTATAGGAACGAGCAGTACTTC.

This clonotype was observed at least ten times. V usage is TRBV5-1 and J usage is TRBJ1-4; D is ambiguous. This CDR3 is built from 14 residues. Germline CDR1 is SGHRS and CDR2 is YFSETQ. Trimming took 6 bases from V and 0 from J, leaving 9 bases between them. The CDR3 region is CASTSTATNEKLFF. The DNA for the CDR3 is TGCGCCAGCACTTCTACAGCAACTAATGAAAAACTGTTTTTT.